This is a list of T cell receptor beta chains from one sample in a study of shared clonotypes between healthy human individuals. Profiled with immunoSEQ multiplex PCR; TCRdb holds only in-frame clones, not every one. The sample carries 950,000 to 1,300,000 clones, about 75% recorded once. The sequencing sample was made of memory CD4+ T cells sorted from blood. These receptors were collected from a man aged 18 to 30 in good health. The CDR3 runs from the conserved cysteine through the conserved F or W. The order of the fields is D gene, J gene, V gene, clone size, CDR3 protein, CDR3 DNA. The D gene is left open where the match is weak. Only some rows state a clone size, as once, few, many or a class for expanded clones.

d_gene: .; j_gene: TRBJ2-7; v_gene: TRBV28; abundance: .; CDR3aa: CASRALRGPYEQYF; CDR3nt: TGTGCCAGCAGGGCCCTCAGGGGCCCCTACGAGCAGTACTTC
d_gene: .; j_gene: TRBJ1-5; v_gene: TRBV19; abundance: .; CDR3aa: CASSRVRGALNQPQHF; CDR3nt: TGTGCCAGTAGTAGAGTACGTGGCGCCCTCAATCAGCCCCAGCATTTT
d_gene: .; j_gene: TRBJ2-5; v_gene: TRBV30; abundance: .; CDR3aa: CAWSFRQETQYF; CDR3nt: TGTGCCTGGAGTTTTCGACAAGAGACCCAGTACTTC
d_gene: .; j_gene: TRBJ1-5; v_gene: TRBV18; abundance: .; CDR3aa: CASSSTGIGNQPQHF; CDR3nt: TGTGCCAGCTCATCCACAGGGATCGGCAATCAGCCCCAGCATTTT
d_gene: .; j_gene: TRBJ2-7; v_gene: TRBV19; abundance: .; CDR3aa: CASSNRAFFYEQYF; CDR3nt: TGTGCCAGTAGTAACCGGGCCTTCTTCTACGAGCAGTACTTC
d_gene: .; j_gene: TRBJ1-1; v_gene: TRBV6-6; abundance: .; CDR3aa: CASRITVGGEAFF; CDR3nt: TGTGCCAGCAGGATCACTGTCGGGGGTGAAGCTTTCTTT
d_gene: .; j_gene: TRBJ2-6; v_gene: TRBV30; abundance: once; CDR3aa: CASAGVSGANVLTF; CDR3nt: TGTGCTTCCGCGGGCGTCTCTGGGGCCAACGTCCTGACTTTC
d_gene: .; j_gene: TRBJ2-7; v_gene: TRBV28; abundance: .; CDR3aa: CASSQGTSEQYF; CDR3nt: TGTGCCAGCAGTCAGGGAACCTCCGAGCAGTACTTC
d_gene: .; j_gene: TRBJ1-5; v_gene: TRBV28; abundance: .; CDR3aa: CASSFALNGGPQHF; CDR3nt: TGTGCCAGCAGTTTTGCTCTCAACGGTGGGCCCCAGCATTTT
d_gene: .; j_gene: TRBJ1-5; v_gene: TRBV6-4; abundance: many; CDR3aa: CASSRDSNQPQHF; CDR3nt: TGTGCCAGCAGCCGGGACAGCAATCAGCCCCAGCATTTT
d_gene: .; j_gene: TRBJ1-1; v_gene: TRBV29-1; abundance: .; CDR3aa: CSVTRGRNTEAFF; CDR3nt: TGCAGCGTTACCCGGGGTAGGAACACTGAAGCTTTCTTT
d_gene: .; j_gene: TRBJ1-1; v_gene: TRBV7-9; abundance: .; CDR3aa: CASSLAGQTAFF; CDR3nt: TGTGCCAGCAGCTTAGCTGGGCAGACGGCTTTCTTT